Shown below are 10 T cell receptor beta chains from a single sample sequenced in a study of T cells in Graves' hyperthyroidism and ophthalmopathy. Researchers took RNA transcripts and amplified the TCR beta CDR3 regions from them. An initial round of RT-PCR targeting the TCR CDR3 relied on the HTBI primer set. TCRdb reprocessed the multiplex PCR reads with MiXCR, giving one entry per CDR3 protein. The profile shows more than 350,000 distinct CDR3 sequences, approximately 15% of them singletons. Sequencing used blood. These TCRs come from a woman aged 25 to 39 with Graves' ophthalmopathy.

This clonotype was seen many times. This chain uses TRBV30 with TRBJ2-1, with a weak D call TRBD2 (5 bases). V shed 0 bases and J shed 8 bases, with 8 bases lying between them. The germline V gene encodes CDR1 GTSNPN and CDR2 SVGIG (reference sequence). This CDR3 has 12 residues. The CDR3 sequence is CAWSVGLHEQFF. The CDR3 DNA follows: TGTGCCTGGAGTGTCGGACTTCATGAGCAGTTCTTC.

This clonotype was picked up a small number of times. The chain has TRBV6-6 and TRBJ1-2, with 9 bases that match TRBD1. There are 15 residues in the CDR3. J gave up 7 bases and V 2 bases, and 8 bases lay outside the gene matches. Germline lookup yields CDR1 MNHNY and CDR2 SVGAGI (reference sequence). CDR3 in DNA: TGTGCCAGCAGTTACACAACAGGGGGCGAGGGTGGCTACACCTTC. It codes for CASSYTTGGEGGYTF.

This clonotype was counted ten times or more. CDR3 loop: CASSLSGSYEQYF. CDR3 in DNA: TGTGCCAGCAGCTTAAGCGGCTCCTACGAGCAGTACTTC. This rearrangement joins TRBV27 to TRBJ2-7, with D possibly being TRBD2 (5 bases). Germline-derived CDR1 and CDR2 are MNHEY and SMNVEV (reference sequence). V lost 6 bases and J lost 0, with 9 bases in between. This CDR3 spans 13 amino acids.

This clonotype came up many times. The chain employs TRBV18 and TRBJ2-3; TRBD2 aligns across 7 bases. Trimming cost V 1 base and J 0 bases; bases outside gene matches: 4. Germline lookup yields CDR1 KGHSH and CDR2 LQKENI. The CDR3 runs 16 residues. The CDR3 reads CASSPRAGESTDTQYF. The CDR3 DNA sequence: TGTGCCAGCTCACCACGGGCGGGGGAGAGCACAGATACGCAGTATTTT.

This clonotype showed up many times. The chain combines TRBV6-1 with TRBJ2-2; 7 bases are shared with TRBD2. The V segment lost 6 bases and the J segment 0 bases; nucleotides outside the gene matches: 4. This CDR3 is built from 15 residues. CDR1 is MNHNS and CDR2 is SASEGT in the germline V gene. CDR3 sequence (DNA): TGTGCCAGCAGACCCGGGGGGACGAACACCGGGGAGCTGTTTTTT. It translates to CASRPGGTNTGELFF.

This clonotype was observed a handful of times. The chain has TRBV4-2 and TRBJ2-1; 10 bases match TRBD2. The J segment lost 6 bases and the V segment lost 0 bases, leaving 11 bases of the junction unmatched. The CDR3 runs to 18 residues. The germline V gene has CDR1 LGHNA and CDR2 YNFKEQ. The DNA for the CDR3 is TGTGCCAGCAGCCAAGACCTTGGGGGACTAGCGAGTCGCAATGAGCAGTTCTTC. Translation: CASSQDLGGLASRNEQFF.

At least ten counts were recorded for this clonotype. This chain uses TRBV28 with TRBJ1-2; D not certain. The CDR3 length is 13 residues. Germline V gives CDR1 MDHEN, CDR2 SYDVKM. V shed 6 bases and J shed 8 bases, with 16 bases lying between them. The CDR3 bases are TGTGCCAGCAGCCAGGTGGGCGTATCGGGCTACACCTTC. Its translation: CASSQVGVSGYTF.

This clonotype was detected once. The rearrangement joins TRBV29-1 to TRBJ1-2, with D possibly being TRBD1 (5 bases). The V gene lost 7 bases and the J gene lost 6 bases, with 21 bases spanning the gap. Germline assignment: CDR1 SQVTM and CDR2 ANQGSEA. This CDR3 region has 14 residues. DNA for the CDR3: TGCAGCGCTCGAGATAGCCAGGGCTTGGATGGCTACACCTTC. This gives the protein CSARDSQGLDGYTF.

This clonotype was recorded many times. The gene calls are TRBV30 and TRBJ1-5, with D possibly TRBD1 on 5 matching bases. V was shortened by 2 bases and J by 4 bases, with 15 bases between the two germline ends. This CDR3 has 15 residues. Germline-derived CDR1 and CDR2 are GTSNPN and SVGIG (reference sequence). CDR3 loop: CAWSSGAAENQPQHF. CDR3 nucleotides: TGTGCCTGGAGTTCTGGGGCAGCCGAAAATCAGCCCCAGCATTTT.

This clonotype was picked up many times. V and J are TRBV3-1 and TRBJ2-7; 9 bases agree with TRBD1. The CDR3 contains 15 residues. Germline V lookup: CDR1 LGHDT, CDR2 YNNKEL (reference sequence). J gave up 6 bases and V 2 bases, and 8 bases lay outside the gene matches. In DNA, the CDR3 is TGTGCCAGCAGCCAAATGGGACAGGGAATCAGCGAGCAGTACTTC. This codes for CASSQMGQGISEQYF.